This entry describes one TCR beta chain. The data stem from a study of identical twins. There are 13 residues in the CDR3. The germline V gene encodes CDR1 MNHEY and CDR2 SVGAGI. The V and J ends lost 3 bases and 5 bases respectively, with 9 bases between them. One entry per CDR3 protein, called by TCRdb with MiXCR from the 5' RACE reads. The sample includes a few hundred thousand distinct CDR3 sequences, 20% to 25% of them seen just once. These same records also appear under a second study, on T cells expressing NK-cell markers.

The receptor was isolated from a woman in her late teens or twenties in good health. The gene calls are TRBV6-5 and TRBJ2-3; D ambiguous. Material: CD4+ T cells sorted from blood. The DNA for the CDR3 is TGTGCCAGCAGTTATATGGTGGGAGATACGCAGTATTTT. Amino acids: CASSYMVGDTQYF.